This section outlines one T cell receptor beta chain sequence together with its context. Its target is unknown. This sample was included in a study of human versus mouse CDR3 diversity and MHC coevolution. Overall study findings and caveats: Compared with mice, human CDR3s carried more deletions and insertions on average. Approximately 1.7 million TCR beta clonotypes were estimated for humans, the largest repertoire. The lowest clonal inequality scores came from most of the three human donors.

Sorting isolated naive CD4 T cells lacking CD45RO and expressing CD62L. Repertoires were generated with immunoSEQ multiplex PCR, while TCRdb's copy carries only in-frame clones and drops some. The table has about 81,000 clones, over 85% seen once. Sequenced material: naive CD4+ T cells from blood. Noted subset: CD45RO-negative CD62L-positive naive CD4 T cells. The sequence was collected from a person aged 30-69 years in good health.

The CDR3 protein is CASSQDTSGGAGDTQYF. CDR3 nucleotides: TGTGCCAGCAGCCAAGACACCAGCGGGGGGGCGGGAGATACGCAGTATTTT. The chain combines TRBV4-2 with TRBJ2-3, with TRBD2 matching 10 bases. The ends lost 0 bases at V and 5 bases at J; junction bases unmatched: 8. CDR1 is LGHNA, CDR2 YNFKEQ, per germline. This CDR3 is 17 amino acids long.